Below, 9 T cell receptor beta chains from the same sample are listed, as sequenced in a study of blood T cell repertoires in COVID-19. The method was immunoSEQ multiplex PCR; TCRdb's version includes in-frame clones alone and lacks a portion of them. This sample carries roughly 170,000 clones, about four fifths of them seen once, and the ten largest clones take 3.6%. Material for sequencing was PBMCs or T cells enriched from blood (not recorded which). These receptors originate from a woman aged 50 to 60 in a cohort exposed to, infected with or recovered from COVID-19 (not recorded which).

This clone has only a few counts. The chain couples TRBV28 to TRBJ2-7; TRBD1 aligns across 10 bases. V trimming: 6 bases; J trimming: 6 bases; junction bases outside the gene matches: 5. Looked up from germline, CDR1 is MDHEN and CDR2 is SYDVKM. The CDR3 length is 13 residues. CDR3 DNA sequence: TGTGCCAGCAGAAGACAGGGGGCGATCGAGCAGTACTTC. Amino acids: CASRRQGAIEQYF.

The count of this clone is one. V gene TRBV29-1 combines with J gene TRBJ1-1; a weak D match, TRBD1 (5 bases). CDR3 length equals 14 residues. Germline assignment: CDR1 SQVTM and CDR2 ANQGSEA. V was trimmed by 2 bases and J by 1 base, leaving 11 bases between them. CDR3 DNA: TGCAGCGTTGAAAGAATTACAGGGAACACTGAAGCTTTCTTT. This gives the protein CSVERITGNTEAFF.

The CDR3 loop is CASSLELRIGLLNEQFF. The CDR3 bases are TGTGCCAGCAGCTTGGAATTGAGGATTGGTTTATTGAATGAGCAGTTCTTC. This chain joins TRBV5-6 and TRBJ2-1; D call uncertain. CDR1 SGHDT and CDR2 YYEEEE come from the germline V gene. V shed 0 bases and J shed 7 bases, with 20 bases lying between them. The CDR3 runs 17 residues.

The gene calls are TRBV28 and TRBJ2-7; 7 nucleotides line up with TRBD2. CDR3 length equals 14 residues. Germline CDR1 reads MDHEN; CDR2 reads SYDVKM. With V trimmed by 7 bases and J by 7 bases, 13 bases remained unmatched. The CDR3 is CASTRGSILGEQYF. CDR3 DNA sequence: TGTGCCAGCACCCGCGGGAGCATATTAGGGGAGCAGTACTTC. Variable domain in full (rest from reference TRBV28 and TRBJ2-7): DVKVTQSSRYLVKRTGEKVFLECVQDMDHENMFWYRQDPGLGLRLIYFSYDVKMKEKGDIPEGYSVSREKKERFSLILESASTNQTSMYLCASTRGSILGEQYFGPGTRLTVT.

This clone was counted once. This chain links TRBV5-4 with TRBJ2-7; no reliable D call. The CDR3 loop spans 14 amino acids. Germline V gene sequence: CDR1 SGHNT, CDR2 YYREEE (reference sequence). Deletions cut 6 bases from V and 6 bases from J, with 19 bases between. The CDR3 nucleotides are TGTGCCAGCACCGAAGCCGGTGCACCTTCCGAGCAGTACTTC. Its translation is CASTEAGAPSEQYF.

This rearrangement joins TRBV19 to TRBJ1-3, with 7 bases fitting TRBD1. This CDR3 contains 16 residues. In germline, CDR1 is LNHDA, CDR2 SQIVND (reference sequence). V lost 7 bases and J lost 1; bases outside the gene matches: 10. CDR3 protein: CASTTGVTGSGNTIYF. The CDR3 DNA sequence: TGTGCCAGTACCACAGGGGTCACAGGGTCTGGAAACACCATATATTTT.

The chain uses TRBV25-1 and TRBJ2-7, with 9 bases lining up with TRBD1. The CDR3 length is 15 residues. Germline assignment: CDR1 MGHDK and CDR2 SYGVNS. V lost 5 bases and J lost 0; bases outside the gene matches: 5. CDR3 amino acids: CASSPDRGNSYEQYF. As DNA, the CDR3 is TGTGCCAGCAGTCCTGACAGGGGGAACTCCTACGAGCAGTACTTC.

V gene TRBV5-6 combines with J gene TRBJ2-5; 13 nucleotides match TRBD2. Germline V gene data show CDR1 as SGHDT and CDR2 as YYEEEE. CDR3 length equals 15 residues. V was clipped by 4 bases and J by 5 bases; unmatched bases: 5. In DNA form, the CDR3 reads TGTGCCAGCAGCCCACTAGCGGGGGGGACGGAGACCCAGTACTTC. Translation gives CASSPLAGGTETQYF.

The chain couples TRBV7-3 to TRBJ2-5; 7 bases match TRBD1. Germline V CDR1 and CDR2: SGHTA, FQGTGA. V gave up 2 bases and J gave up 1 base; unmatched junction bases: 1. This CDR3 contains 14 residues. The CDR3 DNA reads TGTGCCAGCAGCTTAGACAGGGCCCAAGAGACCCAGTACTTC. Translation gives CASSLDRAQETQYF.